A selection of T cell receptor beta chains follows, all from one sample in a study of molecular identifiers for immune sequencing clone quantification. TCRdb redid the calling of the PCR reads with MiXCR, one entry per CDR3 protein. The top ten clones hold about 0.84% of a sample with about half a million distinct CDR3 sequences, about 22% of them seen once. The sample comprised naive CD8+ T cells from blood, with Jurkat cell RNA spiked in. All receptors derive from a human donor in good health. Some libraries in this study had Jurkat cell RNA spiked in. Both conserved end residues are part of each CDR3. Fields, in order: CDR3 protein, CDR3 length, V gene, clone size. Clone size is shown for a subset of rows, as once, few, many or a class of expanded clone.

CDR3 protein: CASTPRVGDSEAFF; CDR3 length: 14; V gene: TRBV6-5; clone size: -
CDR3 protein: CASSSGTPATKETQYF; CDR3 length: 16; V gene: TRBV5-6; clone size: -
CDR3 protein: CASSGLLHSPLHF; CDR3 length: 13; V gene: TRBV19; clone size: -
CDR3 protein: CSAGQRGALTDTQYF; CDR3 length: 15; V gene: TRBV20-1; clone size: few
CDR3 protein: CASSPRRGYTGATDTQYF; CDR3 length: 18; V gene: TRBV7-9; clone size: few
CDR3 protein: CSARVPTKSSYEQYF; CDR3 length: 15; V gene: TRBV20-1; clone size: -
CDR3 protein: CASSYGTGVPYEQYF; CDR3 length: 15; V gene: TRBV6-5; clone size: -
CDR3 protein: CASTPSGTRGHEQFF; CDR3 length: 15; V gene: TRBV7-2; clone size: few
CDR3 protein: CASSLEGGRVGTEAFF; CDR3 length: 16; V gene: TRBV7-8; clone size: -
CDR3 protein: CASSRGRGGVGSTEAFF; CDR3 length: 17; V gene: TRBV11-2; clone size: many
CDR3 protein: CASSFRSWATTGPYNEQFF; CDR3 length: 19; V gene: TRBV7-6; clone size: few
CDR3 protein: CAGSLDRATEALF; CDR3 length: 13; V gene: TRBV7-2; clone size: -
CDR3 protein: CASSLQGSYNEQFF; CDR3 length: 14; V gene: TRBV6-2/TRBV6-3; clone size: -
CDR3 protein: CSVKAGATNTGELFF; CDR3 length: 15; V gene: TRBV29-1; clone size: few
CDR3 protein: CASSPPGLGNTIYF; CDR3 length: 14; V gene: TRBV7-2; clone size: few
CDR3 protein: CASSLDLDRGHEQFF; CDR3 length: 15; V gene: TRBV11-2; clone size: few
CDR3 protein: CASSERGSRQPQHF; CDR3 length: 14; V gene: TRBV25-1; clone size: few
CDR3 protein: CASSARRGSYEQYF; CDR3 length: 14; V gene: TRBV25-1; clone size: many
CDR3 protein: CASSVVTGRGDTEAFF; CDR3 length: 16; V gene: TRBV9; clone size: -
CDR3 protein: CSAQQGSNQPQHF; CDR3 length: 13; V gene: TRBV29-1; clone size: many
CDR3 protein: CASSFLVANTGELFF; CDR3 length: 15; V gene: TRBV28; clone size: many
CDR3 protein: CASSLGSWSSYSEQFF; CDR3 length: 16; V gene: TRBV11-2; clone size: -
CDR3 protein: CASNKNLRQNTGELFF; CDR3 length: 16; V gene: TRBV6-6; clone size: -
CDR3 protein: CASRRPNTGELFF; CDR3 length: 13; V gene: TRBV12-3/TRBV12-4; clone size: -
CDR3 protein: CASRPPRTGNTIYF; CDR3 length: 14; V gene: TRBV2; clone size: few
CDR3 protein: CASSPRAHSYEQYF; CDR3 length: 14; V gene: TRBV18; clone size: -
CDR3 protein: CASSFRLAGGPGELFF; CDR3 length: 16; V gene: TRBV27; clone size: -
CDR3 protein: CASSLDRAYGYTF; CDR3 length: 13; V gene: TRBV16; clone size: many
CDR3 protein: CASSLGLTGQGKDTEAFF; CDR3 length: 18; V gene: TRBV5-5; clone size: many
CDR3 protein: CASSTGLGNQPQHF; CDR3 length: 14; V gene: TRBV7-9; clone size: many
CDR3 protein: CASSLVSGSEYEQFF; CDR3 length: 15; V gene: TRBV7-3; clone size: many
CDR3 protein: CASRPGYSNQPQHF; CDR3 length: 14; V gene: TRBV2; clone size: many
CDR3 protein: CASSEGQMNTEAFF; CDR3 length: 14; V gene: TRBV6-1; clone size: many
CDR3 protein: CASSQIGQFEQFF; CDR3 length: 13; V gene: TRBV4-2; clone size: few
CDR3 protein: CASSSPQEAFF; CDR3 length: 11; V gene: TRBV5-6; clone size: many
CDR3 protein: CASSNYGGSTNEKLFF; CDR3 length: 16; V gene: TRBV9; clone size: few